The 26 T cell receptor beta chains reported below all come from one sample, sequenced in a study of T cell responses to AZD1222 COVID-19 vaccine. Clones were sequenced by immunoSEQ multiplex PCR, and TCRdb holds only the in-frame ones, with some missing. The table shows about 97,000 clones, with about 88% occurring only once. Sample: peripheral blood, taken on day 0 of AZD1222 vaccination. These receptors originate from an adult in good health.

V gene TRBV18 combines with J gene TRBJ2-7, with TRBD2 matching 12 bases. Trimming removed 6 bases from V and 1 base from J; junction bases left unmatched: 4. CDR1 and CDR2 (germline): KGHSH, LQKENI. The CDR3 spans 15 residues. CDR3 loop: CASSSLAGGSYEQYF. As DNA, the CDR3 is TGTGCCAGCTCGTCACTAGCGGGAGGTTCCTACGAGCAGTACTTC.

This chain joins TRBV9 and TRBJ1-4; D might be TRBD1 (5 bases). Germline-derived CDR1 and CDR2 are SGDLS and YYNGEE. CDR3 length: 14 residues. V was cut by 0 bases and J by 10 bases, with 13 bases left in between. CDR3: CASSVETGGGKLFF. For the CDR3, the DNA is TGTGCCAGCAGCGTAGAAACAGGTGGAGGAAAACTGTTTTTT.

This clone was seen just once. V gene TRBV18 combines with J gene TRBJ1-2; possibly TRBD1 for D (5 bases). The V gene lost 2 bases and the J gene lost 3 bases, with 7 bases spanning the gap. From germline, CDR1 is KGHSH and CDR2 LQKENI. This CDR3 contains 13 residues. The CDR3 region has the DNA TGTGCCAGCTCACCAGACAGTTACTATGGCTACACCTTC. The encoded protein is CASSPDSYYGYTF. Variable domain in full (rest from reference TRBV18 and TRBJ1-2): NAGVMQNPRHLVRRRGQEARLRCSPMKGHSHVYWYRQLPEEGLKFMVYLQKENIIDESGMPKERFSAEFPKEGPSILRIQQVVRGDSAAYFCASSPDSYYGYTFGSGTRLTVV.

V gene TRBV6-5 combines with J gene TRBJ2-1; 7 bases align to TRBD2. Germline CDR1 is MNHEY and CDR2 is SVGAGI. The CDR3 is made up of 13 amino acids. The CDR3 sequence is CHSLGRTYNEQFF. DNA of the CDR3: TGTCACAGTCTCGGGAGGACCTACAATGAGCAGTTCTTC.

V usage is TRBV6-5 and J usage is TRBJ1-2; 7 bases are shared with TRBD1. Losses at the gene ends were 6 bases for V and 4 bases for J; bases not matched to a gene: 5. The CDR3 has 13 residues. The germline V gene has CDR1 MNHEY and CDR2 SVGAGI. This chain's CDR3 is CASRGGQRYGYTF. CDR3 nucleotides: TGTGCCAGCAGAGGGGGACAGCGCTATGGCTACACCTTC.

The V and J genes are TRBV19 and TRBJ2-5; unclear D gene. The ends were cut back, 8 bases at V and 5 bases at J, with 21 bases in the middle. Germline loops: CDR1 LNHDA, CDR2 SQIVND (reference sequence). The CDR3 loop spans 15 amino acids. The CDR3 loop reads CASSRSAAAVETQYF. CDR3 DNA: TGTGCCAGTTCCCGAAGCGCGGCGGCGGTGGAGACCCAGTACTTC.

The CDR3 reads CASTRPGSGNTIYF. The DNA for the CDR3 is TGTGCCAGCACCCGTCCGGGCTCTGGAAACACCATATATTTT. The rearrangement joins TRBV28 to TRBJ1-3, with D hard to call. CDR3 length equals 14 residues. The ends were cut back, 7 bases at V and 0 bases at J, with 10 bases in the middle. Germline CDR1 reads MDHEN; CDR2 reads SYDVKM.

This clone has just one count. This chain connects TRBV14 to TRBJ1-1; the match to TRBD1 covers 9 bases. V gave up 4 bases and J gave up 2 bases; unmatched junction bases: 8. The CDR3 is 16 residues long. Germline V gene lookup returns CDR1 SGHDN and CDR2 FVKESK. The CDR3 region is CASSRMDRGINTEAFF. The DNA of the CDR3 is TGTGCCAGCAGCCGAATGGACAGGGGTATTAACACTGAAGCTTTCTTT.

The CDR3 nucleotides are TGTGCCTCCTCGGGCAGCTATAATTCACCCCTCCACTTT. Its translation: CASSGSYNSPLHF. V usage is TRBV30 and J usage is TRBJ1-6; D uncertain. Looked up from germline, CDR1 is GTSNPN and CDR2 is SVGIG (reference sequence). The CDR3 spans 13 residues. The V end lost 7 bases, the J end lost 3 bases, and 10 bases lay between the germline ends.

The chain is built from TRBV28 and TRBJ1-2, with a possible D match to TRBD1 (5 bases). CDR1 MDHEN and CDR2 SYDVKM come from the germline V gene. V was shortened by 1 base and J by 8 bases, with 14 bases between the two germline ends. The CDR3 is 14 residues long. The CDR3 coding sequence is TGTGCCAGCAGTTTATATCGGGGGTTCAGCGGCTACACCTTC. It specifies CASSLYRGFSGYTF.

V gene TRBV9 combines with J gene TRBJ2-2; D call uncertain. Germline lookup yields CDR1 SGDLS and CDR2 YYNGEE. Trimming left V 0 bases short and J 2 bases short, with 11 bases between. The CDR3 contains 16 residues. This CDR3 reads CASSVVGSLNTGELFF. Here the CDR3 DNA reads TGTGCCAGCAGCGTAGTCGGTAGCCTCAACACCGGGGAGCTGTTTTTT. Combining the CDR3 with reference TRBV9 and TRBJ2-2 gives the whole variable domain DSGVTQTPKHLITATGQRVTLRCSPRSGDLSVYWYQQSLDQGLQFLIQYYNGEERAKGNILERFSAQQFPDLHSELNLSSLELGDSALYFCASSVVGSLNTGELFFGEGSRLTVL.

V is TRBV7-2 and J is TRBJ2-1; maybe TRBD2 (5 bases). V was clipped by 4 bases and J by 8 bases, with 12 bases between them. CDR3 length: 13 amino acids. Germline V lookup: CDR1 SGHTA, CDR2 FQGNSA. CDR3 bases: TGTGCCAGCAGCTGGATGGAAGCGGATGAGCAGTTCTTC. This sequence encodes CASSWMEADEQFF.

The chain recombines TRBV30 with TRBJ1-4; D uncertain. The germline gives CDR1 GTSNPN, CDR2 SVGIG (reference sequence). The length of the CDR3 is 14 residues. Trimming took 5 bases from V and 5 from J, leaving 15 bases between them. The CDR3 sequence is CAWAYQDGNEKLFF. Written as DNA, the CDR3 is TGTGCCTGGGCTTACCAGGACGGGAATGAAAAACTGTTTTTT.

The chain links TRBV30 to TRBJ2-2; TRBD2 aligns across 10 bases. With V trimmed by 4 bases and J by 5 bases, 7 bases remained unmatched. In germline, CDR1 is GTSNPN, CDR2 SVGIG (reference sequence). This CDR3 is 15 amino acids long. Here the CDR3 DNA reads TGTGCCTGGAACCCTAGCGGGAGTGTAACCGGGGAGCTGTTTTTT. Residues: CAWNPSGSVTGELFF.

The rearrangement uses TRBV27 and TRBJ1-2; D may be TRBD1 (5 bases). There are 14 residues in the CDR3. Germline V gene sequence: CDR1 MNHEY, CDR2 SMNVEV (reference sequence). The V end was cut by 5 bases, the J end by 10 bases, with 20 bases between. CDR3 amino acids: CASSPYRTTDFYTF. Here the CDR3 DNA reads TGTGCCAGCAGTCCATATAGGACGACAGACTTCTACACCTTC.

The rearrangement uses TRBV7-3 and TRBJ2-6; D gene ambiguous. CDR1 is SGHTA, CDR2 FQGTGA, per germline. With 2 bases removed from V and 0 bases from J, the gap between germline ends came to 5 bases. The CDR3 is made up of 15 amino acids. The CDR3 region has the DNA TGTGCCAGCAGCTTAGGTCTCTCTGGGGCCAACGTCCTGACTTTC. This translates into CASSLGLSGANVLTF.

The chain is built from TRBV29-1 and TRBJ2-3, with 9 bases lining up with TRBD1. V was clipped by 7 bases and J by 3 bases; unmatched bases: 8. The CDR3 is made up of 14 amino acids. Per the germline V gene, CDR1 is SQVTM and CDR2 is ANQGSEA. CDR3 protein: CSAGTGPTTDTQYF. For the CDR3, the DNA is TGCAGCGCGGGGACAGGGCCAACTACAGATACGCAGTATTTT.

The CDR3 spells CASSRTSGSANSYEQYF. The CDR3 DNA is TGTGCCAGTAGTAGGACTAGCGGGAGCGCCAACTCCTACGAGCAGTACTTC. The chain combines TRBV19 with TRBJ2-7, with 13 positions matching TRBD2. The CDR3 totals 17 residues. Losses at the gene ends were 4 bases for V and 0 bases for J; bases not matched to a gene: 6. Germline values: CDR1 LNHDA, CDR2 SQIVND (reference sequence).

A single count supports this clone. The chain employs TRBV7-8 and TRBJ1-2; 11 bases agree with TRBD1. The CDR3 is 15 amino acids. CDR1 is SGHVS and CDR2 is FQNEAQ in the germline V gene. Trimming cost V 5 bases and J 7 bases; bases outside gene matches: 9. The CDR3 nucleotides read TGTGCCAGCAGCGCCCCGGGACAGGGGGTGTCTGGCTACACCTTC. Its translation is CASSAPGQGVSGYTF.

The table lists this clone with a count of one. The V gene is TRBV6-5, the J gene TRBJ1-2; a weak D match, TRBD1 (6 bases). This CDR3 has 13 residues. The germline CDR1 and CDR2 sequences are MNHEY and SVGAGI. The V end was cut by 10 bases, the J end by 4 bases, with 16 bases between. The CDR3 here is CATRRGLGYGYTF. The DNA of the CDR3 is TGTGCCACCAGACGGGGGCTCGGCTATGGCTACACCTTC.

The chain has TRBV5-1 and TRBJ2-5; no clear D gene. Deletions cut 6 bases from V and 2 bases from J, with 14 bases between. The germline gives CDR1 SGHRS, CDR2 YFSETQ. There are 14 residues in the CDR3. The CDR3 loop reads CASTRASSQETQYF. The DNA of the CDR3 is TGCGCCAGCACCAGAGCGTCCTCTCAAGAGACCCAGTACTTC.

The chain combines TRBV11-2 with TRBJ1-6; D may be TRBD1 (6 bases). This CDR3 region has 15 residues. Germline CDR1 is SGHAT and CDR2 is FQNNGV. Trimming removed 5 bases at V and 6 bases at J, with 14 bases between. The CDR3 sequence is CASSPEGGLNSPLHF. The CDR3 DNA sequence: TGTGCCAGCAGCCCCGAAGGGGGGCTTAATTCACCCCTCCACTTT.

The J gene is TRBJ1-2, the V gene TRBV4-1; D remains ambiguous. V lost 1 base and J 2 bases, leaving 14 bases between the germline ends. This CDR3 has 16 amino acids. Germline V CDR1 and CDR2: MGHRA, YSYEKL. DNA of the CDR3: TGCGCCAGCAGCCAAGTTTGGGAGAGCATAAACTATGGCTACACCTTC. Its protein is CASSQVWESINYGYTF.

The rearrangement uses TRBV2 and TRBJ2-5; weak D call: TRBD1 (5 bases). The germline CDR1 and CDR2 sequences are SNHLY and FYNNEI. Trimming stripped 7 bases from V and 4 bases from J, with 16 bases between. The CDR3 length is 14 residues. The CDR3 bases are TGTGCCAGCACCATGCAGGGTTTTCTAGAGACCCAGTACTTC. Protein sequence: CASTMQGFLETQYF.

The CDR3: CAWAAGLSAWDTIYF. The CDR3 coding sequence is TGTGCCTGGGCCGCGGGTTTAAGCGCTTGGGACACCATATATTTT. The chain has TRBV30 and TRBJ1-3, with D hard to call. V was cut by 5 bases and J by 8 bases, with 22 bases left in between. The germline V gene encodes CDR1 GTSNPN and CDR2 SVGIG (reference sequence). CDR3 length: 15 amino acids.

The chain has TRBV15 and TRBJ1-1; 10 bases line up with TRBD1. Per the germline V gene, CDR1 is LNHNV and CDR2 is YYDKDF (reference sequence). This CDR3 has 15 amino acids. Unmatched junction bases numbered 7, after V lost 5 bases and J lost 4 bases. CDR3 nucleotides: TGTGCCACCAGCGAGCCGGGACAGGGGATCACTGAAGCTTTCTTT. Its protein product is CATSEPGQGITEAFF.